The TCR beta chain under discussion was sequenced for a study of blood T cell repertoires in COVID-19. The wider study: Samples of COVID-19 (acute and convalescent) were obtained from the United States, Italy and Spain.

CDR1 is SQVTM, CDR2 ANQGSEA, per germline. The CDR3 totals 11 residues. V lost 7 bases to trimming and J lost 11 bases, with 18 bases between them. In the original processing: Amplification of reference gene primers provided the estimated nucleated cell counts. TCRdb's table, derived via immunoSEQ multiplex PCR, lists solely in-frame clones and lacks some. V and J calls and clone size come straight from that table; D and trimming were deduced from the DNA. The sample yields fewer than 90,000 clones, around 90% seen once. This clone has more than one count but fewer than ten. This chain uses TRBV29-1 with TRBJ2-7, with D uncertain. The material sequenced was peripheral blood. The TCR originated in an elderly woman with active COVID-19. The CDR3 DNA is TGCAGCGCTGCTCTGGGTGGCACAGAGTACTTC. Its translation is CSAALGGTEYF.